The next 22 T cell receptor beta chains were all read from a single sample in a study of cytomegalovirus exposure and HLA in healthy donors. The PCR made use of 60 Vbeta and 13 Jbeta primers. Clones were sequenced by immunoSEQ multiplex PCR, and TCRdb holds only the in-frame ones, with some missing. The sample carries approximately 140,000 clones, 61% recorded once. Sequencing input: PBMCs. These receptors originate from a male donor in good health and CMV-seronegative.

This clone was seen only a few times. The gene calls are TRBV6-5 and TRBJ1-1, with 10 bases matching TRBD1. Trimming cost V 6 bases and J 5 bases; bases outside gene matches: 6. The CDR3 runs 14 residues. CDR1 is MNHEY, CDR2 SVGAGI, per germline. In DNA form, the CDR3 reads TGTGCCAGCAGGCCCGGGACAGGGGAGACTGAAGCTTTCTTT. Amino acid sequence: CASRPGTGETEAFF.

This rearrangement joins TRBV11-3 to TRBJ2-7, with TRBD2 identical over 10 bases. Germline-derived CDR1 and CDR2 are SGHNT and YENEEA. This CDR3 contains 15 residues. Trimming took 1 base from V and 3 from J; bases not matched to a gene: 3. CDR3: CASSLAGTSDYEQYF. As DNA, the CDR3 is TGTGCCAGCAGCTTAGCCGGGACTAGCGACTACGAGCAGTACTTC.

The gene calls are TRBV7-2 and TRBJ2-1, with TRBD2 matching 8 bases. The ends lost 2 bases at V and 3 bases at J; junction bases unmatched: 6. The CDR3 is 16 residues long. Germline V gives CDR1 SGHTA, CDR2 FQGNSA. The CDR3 is CASSLFGTSGYNEQFF. The CDR3 DNA is TGTGCCAGCAGCTTATTCGGAACTAGCGGCTACAATGAGCAGTTCTTC. Using reference TRBV7-2 and TRBJ2-1 for the parts outside the CDR3, the full variable domain is GAGVSQSPSNKVTEKGKDVELRCDPISGHTALYWYRQSLGQGLEFLIYFQGNSAPDKSGLPSDRFSAERTGGSVSTLTIQRTQQEDSAVYLCASSLFGTSGYNEQFFGPGTRLTVL.

The J gene is TRBJ1-6, the V gene TRBV7-8; D unresolved. Germline V gene data show CDR1 as SGHVS and CDR2 as FQNEAQ. Trimming shortened V by 5 bases and J by 0 bases, and 8 bases separated the two germline ends. The CDR3 extends over 15 amino acids. This CDR3 reads CASSLGGSYNSPLHF. The CDR3 region has the DNA TGTGCCAGCAGCCTCGGTGGCTCCTATAATTCACCCCTCCACTTT.

This clone has just a few counts. This chain joins TRBV7-2 and TRBJ2-5, with 7 bases lining up with TRBD2. V was pared by 1 base and J by 5 bases, with 7 bases of the junction left unmatched. This CDR3 is built from 15 residues. Germline-derived CDR1 and CDR2 are SGHTA and FQGNSA. In DNA form, the CDR3 reads TGTGCCAGCAGCTTAGAAGGCGGGGGAGCGGAGACCCAGTACTTC. It yields the protein CASSLEGGGAETQYF.

This chain connects TRBV5-6 to TRBJ1-2; D gene unclear. The CDR3 is 14 amino acids. Trimming took off 0 bases at V and 3 bases at J, with 9 bases between the two ends. In germline, CDR1 is SGHDT, CDR2 YYEEEE. The CDR3 coding sequence is TGTGCCAGCAGCTTGGCCGGGGTAGACTATGGCTACACCTTC. Amino acids: CASSLAGVDYGYTF.

The V gene is TRBV5-6, the J gene TRBJ2-1, with 11 bases identical to TRBD2. V trimming: 9 bases; J trimming: 4 bases; junction bases outside the gene matches: 9. From germline, CDR1 is SGHDT and CDR2 YYEEEE. This CDR3 is built from 15 residues. The CDR3 is CATERTSGPYNEQFF. In DNA, the CDR3 is TGTGCCACCGAAAGGACTAGCGGGCCGTACAATGAGCAGTTCTTC.

The chain combines TRBV25-1 with TRBJ2-3; the D is unclear. In germline, CDR1 is MGHDK, CDR2 SYGVNS. V was pared by 11 bases and J by 0 bases, with 15 bases between. This CDR3 region has 14 residues. The DNA of the CDR3 is TGTGCCTCATCGCAGTCCTCTAGCACAGATACGCAGTATTTT. Protein sequence: CASSQSSSTDTQYF.

The chain links TRBV7-9 to TRBJ1-5, with 9 positions matching TRBD1. Germline V lookup: CDR1 SEHNR, CDR2 FQNEAQ (reference sequence). The J segment lost 5 bases and the V segment lost 4 bases, leaving 12 bases of the junction unmatched. The CDR3 has 17 residues. The CDR3 spells CASSYGHAGQGDQPQHF. The CDR3 DNA is TGTGCCAGCAGCTATGGCCACGCGGGACAGGGTGATCAGCCCCAGCATTTT.

This clone has only one observation. V and J are TRBV10-1 and TRBJ2-4; the D gene is possibly TRBD1 (5 bases). Germline CDR1 is WNHNN and CDR2 is SYGVQD (reference sequence). Trimming stripped 2 bases from V and 5 bases from J, with 10 bases between. The CDR3 extends over 14 amino acids. Here the CDR3 DNA reads TGCGCCAGCAGTGAGGGCAGGGTGGAAAACATTCAGTACTTC. Translation gives CASSEGRVENIQYF.

This chain uses TRBV11-2 with TRBJ2-1; the D gene is possibly TRBD2 (6 bases). The CDR3 spans 17 residues. Per germline, CDR1 SGHAT and CDR2 FQNNGV. V lost 1 base and J 7 bases, leaving 20 bases between the germline ends. CDR3 loop: CASSLVGTPSWLNEQFF. CDR3 nucleotide sequence: TGTGCCAGCAGCTTAGTCGGGACTCCATCATGGCTAAATGAGCAGTTCTTC.

This chain uses TRBV11-2 with TRBJ2-1; D perhaps matches TRBD2 (5 bases). V was cut by 1 base and J by 6 bases, with 10 bases left in between. The CDR3 extends over 14 amino acids. Germline V gene sequence: CDR1 SGHAT, CDR2 FQNNGV. The CDR3 coding sequence is TGTGCCAGCAGCTTAGTCCTAGCTACCAATGAGCAGTTCTTC. The encoded protein is CASSLVLATNEQFF.

The rearrangement uses TRBV9 and TRBJ2-2; possible D gene TRBD2, 6 bases. This CDR3 comprises 16 residues. From germline, CDR1 is SGDLS and CDR2 YYNGEE. Trimming took off 4 bases at V and 5 bases at J, with 18 bases between the two ends. In nucleotides, the CDR3 is TGTGCCAGCAGCCACGGCTGGGGGGTACGGACCGGGGAGCTGTTTTTT. Translating gives CASSHGWGVRTGELFF.

This chain joins TRBV19 and TRBJ1-1; 10 bases match TRBD1. Germline V gives CDR1 LNHDA, CDR2 SQIVND (reference sequence). After removal of 6 bases from V and 2 bases from J, the junction contained 12 bases not matched to a gene. The CDR3 is 17 amino acids. The CDR3 DNA follows: TGTGCCAGTAGCCAAACTTGGACAGGGGGACATAACACTGAAGCTTTCTTT. Protein product: CASSQTWTGGHNTEAFF.

The V call is TRBV5-1, the J call TRBJ2-1, with TRBD2 matching over 12 bases. Germline V lookup: CDR1 SGHRS, CDR2 YFSETQ. V dropped 4 bases and J dropped 8; count of bases not matched to a gene: 7. The CDR3 runs to 15 residues. CDR3 region: CASSVTSGGIDEQFF. CDR3 DNA: TGCGCCAGCAGCGTTACTAGCGGGGGGATAGATGAGCAGTTCTTC.

The chain couples TRBV5-1 to TRBJ2-5; 8 bases are shared with TRBD1. Per germline, CDR1 SGHRS and CDR2 YFSETQ. The CDR3 is 16 amino acids. The V and J ends lost 0 bases and 7 bases, in that order; junction bases with no gene match: 11. CDR3 coding DNA: TGCGCCAGCAGCTTGGCCGGGACAGGAGGTTGGGGGACCCAGTACTTC. Protein sequence: CASSLAGTGGWGTQYF.

This clone occurred a few times. The V call is TRBV6-5, the J call TRBJ2-7; weak D call: TRBD2 (5 bases). The CDR3 runs 14 residues. The germline V gene has CDR1 MNHEY and CDR2 SVGAGI. The ends were cut back, 5 bases at V and 4 bases at J, with 15 bases in the middle. The CDR3, as DNA: TGTGCCAGCAGTGAAGGAGGCATCTATTACGAGCAGTACTTC. As protein: CASSEGGIYYEQYF.

The chain carries TRBV15 and TRBJ2-1; D is uncertain. The V and J ends lost 0 bases and 1 base respectively, with 16 bases between them. CDR3 length: 18 amino acids. Germline lookup yields CDR1 LNHNV and CDR2 YYDKDF (reference sequence). Here the CDR3 DNA reads TGTGCCACCAGCAGAGATCGAAGCGAGGCAGCTTCCTACAATGAGCAGTTCTTC. Translated: CATSRDRSEAASYNEQFF.

CDR3: CASSSTGGPYEQYF. CDR3 DNA: TGTGCCAGCAGCTCAACAGGGGGGCCCTACGAGCAGTACTTC. The chain joins TRBV9 to TRBJ2-7; 8 nucleotides line up with TRBD1. CDR1 and CDR2 from the germline V gene are SGDLS and YYNGEE. There are 14 residues in the CDR3. J lost 2 bases, V lost 4 bases, and 5 bases had no gene match. Variable domain in full (rest from reference TRBV9 and TRBJ2-7): DSGVTQTPKHLITATGQRVTLRCSPRSGDLSVYWYQQSLDQGLQFLIQYYNGEERAKGNILERFSAQQFPDLHSELNLSSLELGDSALYFCASSSTGGPYEQYFGPGTRLTVT.

The rearrangement uses TRBV29-1 and TRBJ2-7; TRBD1 matches 10 bases. This CDR3 is built from 13 residues. Trimming at V came to 3 bases and at J to 7 bases, leaving 6 bases not matched to a gene. The germline V gene has CDR1 SQVTM and CDR2 ANQGSEA. In DNA form, the CDR3 reads TGCAGCGTTGACCGGACAGGGGGAAGTGAGCAGTACTTC. It yields the protein CSVDRTGGSEQYF.

In its sample, this clone was seen a few times. The rearrangement uses TRBV6-5 and TRBJ2-3; possibly TRBD1 for D (5 bases). The length of the CDR3 is 14 residues. Germline V gene lookup returns CDR1 MNHEY and CDR2 SVGAGI. Trimming cost V 2 bases and J 2 bases, with 8 bases left between them. CDR3: CASSYQGDTDTQYF. The CDR3 DNA reads TGTGCCAGCAGTTACCAGGGTGACACAGATACGCAGTATTTT.

This clone was observed a handful of times. DNA of the CDR3: TGTGCCAGCACCGTAGACTGGAGGACTGAAGCTTTCTTT. Translating it yields CASTVDWRTEAFF. The chain recombines TRBV6-1 with TRBJ1-1, with D hard to call. Deletions cut 7 bases from V and 5 bases from J, with 14 bases between. CDR3 length: 13 amino acids. The germline V gene encodes CDR1 MNHNS and CDR2 SASEGT.